Following are 27 T cell receptor beta chains from one sample sequenced in a study of blood T cell repertoires in COVID-19. The repertoire was sequenced with immunoSEQ multiplex PCR; TCRdb's copy has only in-frame clones and lacks some. In the table there are about 200,000 clones, 80% of which are singletons. The sample comprised PBMCs or T cells enriched from blood (not recorded which). These receptors were obtained from a woman in her forties with acute COVID-19.

This chain uses TRBV19 with TRBJ1-2; the match to TRBD1 covers 8 bases. The V and J ends lost 5 bases and 1 base, in that order; junction bases with no gene match: 15. This CDR3 comprises 18 residues. Germline V gene sequence: CDR1 LNHDA, CDR2 SQIVND (reference sequence). CDR3 residues: CASSLRDRSRVSNYGYTF. The CDR3 DNA sequence: TGTGCCAGTAGTCTGCGGGACAGGTCTCGGGTCAGTAACTATGGCTACACCTTC.

J is TRBJ1-3 and V is TRBV6-5; D may be TRBD1 (5 bases). The germline CDR1 and CDR2 sequences are MNHEY and SVGAGI. The CDR3 sequence is 15 residues long. Trimming stripped 3 bases from V and 0 bases from J, with 9 bases between. This chain's CDR3 is CASSYQGPSGNTIYF. The DNA of the CDR3 is TGTGCCAGCAGTTATCAGGGCCCCTCTGGAAACACCATATATTTT.

Concerning this clone itself: Other DNA sequences in the sample encode the same CDR3. J is TRBJ1-4 and V is TRBV3-1 (or the pseudogene TRBV3-2); 7 positions match TRBD1. CDR3 length equals 14 residues. Germline V gene sequence: CDR1 LGHDT, CDR2 YNNKEL (reference sequence). The junction had 4 bases not matched to a gene; V was cut back by 4 bases and J by 5 bases. The CDR3, as DNA: TGTGCCAGCAGCCGGGACAGCTTAAATGAAAAACTGTTTTTT. Translated: CASSRDSLNEKLFF.

The rearrangement joins TRBV19 to TRBJ2-3, with 7 bases identical to TRBD2. Germline CDR1 reads LNHDA; CDR2 reads SQIVND (reference sequence). V shed 6 bases and J 1 base; nucleotides not matched to a gene: 7. CDR3 size: 15 residues. The CDR3 DNA follows: TGTGCCAGTAGCCTCGGGGGGTCGGGCACAGATACGCAGTATTTT. Protein: CASSLGGSGTDTQYF.

This clone was seen more than once but under ten times. The chain carries TRBV29-1 and TRBJ2-1, with 11 bases identical to TRBD2. The germline V gene has CDR1 SQVTM and CDR2 ANQGSEA. CDR3 length: 14 amino acids. With 6 bases clipped from V and 7 bases from J, the junction kept 8 bases outside the gene matches. The CDR3 sequence: CSVPGLAGRNEQFF. CDR3 nucleotides: TGCAGCGTACCTGGACTAGCGGGTCGGAATGAGCAGTTCTTC.

The gene calls are TRBV4-2 and TRBJ1-6; 7 bases map to TRBD1. CDR3 size: 16 residues. V shed 2 bases and J 7 bases; nucleotides not matched to a gene: 8. Germline V gene sequence: CDR1 LGHNA, CDR2 YNFKEQ. As DNA, the CDR3 is TGTGCCAGCAGCCAACCCCGACAGGGTCAGAATTCACCCCTCCACTTT. This translates into CASSQPRQGQNSPLHF.

The V and J genes are TRBV3-1 (or the pseudogene TRBV3-2) and TRBJ1-2; 10 positions agree with TRBD1. Germline CDR1 LGHDT, CDR2 YNNKEL (reference sequence). V lost 3 bases and J lost 5; bases outside the gene matches: 3. The CDR3 length is 14 residues. CDR3 protein: CASSQTGGPYGYTF. The CDR3 bases are TGTGCCAGCAGCCAGACAGGGGGCCCTTATGGCTACACCTTC.

This chain links TRBV7-9 with TRBJ1-2; a possible D gene is TRBD1 (6 bases). V was trimmed by 5 bases and J by 2 bases, leaving 18 bases between them. This CDR3 contains 16 residues. Germline V gene lookup returns CDR1 SEHNR and CDR2 FQNEAQ (reference sequence). The CDR3 DNA sequence: TGTGCCAGCAGCCTAAACCTCTTGACAGGCAACTATGGCTACACCTTC. This codes for CASSLNLLTGNYGYTF.

The V and J genes are TRBV29-1 and TRBJ1-4; TRBD1 might be the D (5 bases). There are 13 residues in the CDR3. Germline V gene sequence: CDR1 SQVTM, CDR2 ANQGSEA. Trimming removed 6 bases from V and 4 bases from J, with 12 bases in between. CDR3 loop: CSVARQLNEKLFF. The CDR3 DNA reads TGCAGCGTAGCGAGACAGCTTAATGAAAAACTGTTTTTT. Using reference TRBV29-1 and TRBJ1-4 for the parts outside the CDR3, the full variable domain is SAVISQKPSRDICQRGTSLTIQCQVDSQVTMMFWYRQQPGQSLTLIATANQGSEATYESGFVIDKFPISRPNLTFSTLTVSNMSPEDSSIYLCSVARQLNEKLFFGSGTQLSVL.

This clone has only a few counts. The genes are TRBV28 and TRBJ1-5; 8 nucleotides align to TRBD1. Germline values: CDR1 MDHEN, CDR2 SYDVKM. The CDR3 is 12 amino acids. The trim removed 9 bases at V and 4 bases at J, leaving 2 bases unmatched. The CDR3 nucleotides read TGTGCCAGTGGGACAGGTAATCAGCCCCAGCATTTT. This sequence encodes CASGTGNQPQHF.

This rearrangement joins TRBV9 to TRBJ2-1, with 7 bases matching TRBD2. Trimming at V came to 0 bases and at J to 6 bases, leaving 6 bases not matched to a gene. The CDR3 covers 15 residues. The V gene's germline CDR1 is SGDLS and CDR2 YYNGEE. CDR3 DNA sequence: TGTGCCAGCAGCGTAGGAGTTTCGGGAGGCAATGAGCAGTTCTTC. This sequence encodes CASSVGVSGGNEQFF.

The genes are TRBV19 and TRBJ1-5; TRBD1 matches at 7 bases. Trimming removed 4 bases from V and 9 bases from J; junction bases left unmatched: 3. CDR3 length: 12 amino acids. CDR1 is LNHDA and CDR2 is SQIVND in the germline V gene (reference sequence). CDR3 nucleotides: TGTGCCAGTAGTACCCGACAGGGGCCCCAGCATTTT. Translated: CASSTRQGPQHF.

The V and J genes are TRBV5-1 and TRBJ2-2; 8 bases fit TRBD1. CDR3 length equals 16 residues. CDR1 and CDR2 (germline): SGHRS, YFSETQ. V gave up 3 bases and J gave up 4 bases; unmatched junction bases: 8. The CDR3 protein is CASSSRTGMGTGELFF. CDR3 nucleotides: TGCGCCAGCAGCTCCAGGACAGGGATGGGCACCGGGGAGCTGTTTTTT.

This clone was picked up a small number of times. This sequence joins TRBV29-1 and TRBJ1-1; the D is unclear. Per germline, CDR1 SQVTM and CDR2 ANQGSEA. The CDR3 is 10 amino acids. The germline V and J ends were trimmed by 5 bases and 3 bases, with 4 bases remaining between them. The CDR3 sequence is CSVQDTEAFF. The CDR3 DNA sequence: TGCAGCGTTCAGGACACTGAAGCTTTCTTT.

This clone appeared a single time. V and J are TRBV12-3 or TRBV12-4 and TRBJ1-3, with no clear D. Trimming pared 1 base from V and 9 bases from J, leaving 10 bases between. This CDR3 comprises 13 residues. In DNA form, the CDR3 reads TGTGCCAGCAGTTTAGGAGGGTTGGTCACCATATATTTT. Its translation: CASSLGGLVTIYF.

The chain couples TRBV9 to TRBJ1-1; 7 nucleotides agree with TRBD1. V lost 0 bases, J lost 0 bases, and 5 bases stayed unmatched. The CDR3 spans 16 residues. Germline-derived CDR1 and CDR2 are SGDLS and YYNGEE. The CDR3 DNA reads as TGTGCCAGCAGCGTAGATCCAGGGGGGATGAACACTGAAGCTTTCTTT. This translates into CASSVDPGGMNTEAFF.

The J gene is TRBJ1-5, the V gene TRBV9; 8 positions match TRBD1. The CDR3 length is 17 residues. The germline V gene encodes CDR1 SGDLS and CDR2 YYNGEE. The J segment lost 1 base and the V segment lost 0 bases, leaving 6 bases of the junction unmatched. The DNA of the CDR3 is TGTGCCAGCAGCGTAGGAGGAGACAGGGGCAGCAATCAGCCCCAGCATTTT. Its protein product is CASSVGGDRGSNQPQHF.

The sample holds one count of this clone. The chain joins TRBV30 to TRBJ1-5, with D possibly being TRBD1 (6 bases). The germline CDR1 and CDR2 sequences are GTSNPN and SVGIG (reference sequence). Trimming shortened V by 2 bases and J by 9 bases, and 17 bases separated the two germline ends. The CDR3 is made up of 14 amino acids. This CDR3 reads CAWSHATGSGPQHF. CDR3 in DNA: TGTGCCTGGAGTCATGCCACAGGGTCGGGGCCCCAGCATTTT. Together with reference TRBV30 and TRBJ1-5, the CDR3 gives the full variable domain: SQTIHQWPATLVQPVGSPLSLECTVEGTSNPNLYWYRQAAGRGLQLLFYSVGIGQISSEVPQNLSASRPQDRQFILSSKKLLLSDSGFYLCAWSHATGSGPQHFGDGTRLSIL.

This clone was picked up a small number of times. The rearrangement joins TRBV2 to TRBJ2-2; TRBD1 is a possible D gene (6 bases). Germline CDR1 reads SNHLY; CDR2 reads FYNNEI. The V and J ends lost 7 bases and 2 bases respectively, with 8 bases between them. The CDR3 has 13 amino acids. The CDR3 loop is CASTGQNTGELFF. The CDR3 region has the DNA TGTGCCAGCACGGGACAAAACACCGGGGAGCTGTTTTTT.

At least ten counts were recorded for this clone. The chain uses TRBV27 and TRBJ2-3; D may be TRBD1 (6 bases). Between the trimmed V and J ends, which lost 5 bases and 2 bases, there was a span of 11 bases. This CDR3 is built from 14 residues. The germline gives CDR1 MNHEY, CDR2 SMNVEV (reference sequence). The CDR3 protein is CASSMRQVTDTQYF. The CDR3, as DNA: TGTGCCAGCAGTATGAGACAGGTCACAGATACGCAGTATTTT.

The gene calls are TRBV14 and TRBJ2-2; 8 positions match TRBD1. Germline CDR1 reads SGHDN; CDR2 reads FVKESK. CDR3 size: 15 residues. V dropped 4 bases and J dropped 6; count of bases not matched to a gene: 7. This chain's CDR3 is CASSRGQGLAGELFF. The CDR3 coding sequence is TGTGCCAGCAGCCGCGGACAGGGTTTAGCCGGGGAGCTGTTTTTT.

The table lists this clone with a few counts. The V and J genes are TRBV6-2 or TRBV6-3 and TRBJ1-4; TRBD1 matches 7 bases. The CDR3 spans 14 residues. Unmatched junction bases numbered 3, after V lost 5 bases and J lost 3 bases. Per germline, CDR1 MNHEY and CDR2 SVGEGT. Here the CDR3 DNA reads TGTGCCAGCAGTCCAGGGGGGCCTAATGAAAAACTGTTTTTT. Its protein product is CASSPGGPNEKLFF.

The rearrangement joins TRBV6-2 or TRBV6-3 to TRBJ1-5, with 9 bases fitting TRBD1. The V and J ends lost 6 bases and 6 bases, in that order; junction bases with no gene match: 12. CDR3 length: 16 amino acids. Germline CDR1 is MNHEY and CDR2 is SVGEGT. CDR3 residues: CASSSLRDRDAQPQHF. CDR3 nucleotides: TGTGCCAGCAGCTCACTCCGGGACAGGGACGCTCAGCCCCAGCATTTT.

The table lists this clone with a count of one. The chain links TRBV6-5 to TRBJ1-2, with unresolved D. Germline CDR1 reads MNHEY; CDR2 reads SVGAGI. The CDR3 sequence is 15 residues long. V gave up 6 bases and J gave up 2 bases, with 16 bases separating them. CDR3 region: CASRRNSAMNYGYTF. CDR3 nucleotide sequence: TGTGCCAGCAGAAGAAACTCCGCTATGAACTATGGCTACACCTTC.

This rearrangement joins TRBV28 to TRBJ2-7, with D perhaps TRBD1 (6 bases). The CDR3 runs 16 residues. CDR1 and CDR2 (germline): MDHEN, SYDVKM. The germline V and J ends were trimmed by 6 bases and 0 bases, with 18 bases remaining between them. In DNA, the CDR3 is TGTGCCAGCAGCCCCTCCTTTGGACAGCCCTCCTACGAGCAGTACTTC. It is translated as CASSPSFGQPSYEQYF.

The chain joins TRBV30 to TRBJ1-2; 8 bases align to TRBD1. The germline CDR1 and CDR2 sequences are GTSNPN and SVGIG (reference sequence). V was clipped by 3 bases and J by 4 bases; unmatched bases: 7. The CDR3 is 14 amino acids. The CDR3: CAWSLTGGGYGYTF. DNA of the CDR3: TGTGCCTGGAGCTTAACAGGGGGGGGCTATGGCTACACCTTC.

This clone was seen once. The J gene is TRBJ2-7, the V gene TRBV24-1, with TRBD1 identical over 11 bases. V lost 4 bases and J lost 4; bases outside the gene matches: 17. The CDR3 loop spans 19 amino acids. Germline CDR1 and CDR2: KGHDR and SFDVKD. The CDR3 region is CATSEINPPPGQGVYEQYF. Here the CDR3 DNA reads TGTGCCACCAGTGAAATAAACCCCCCGCCGGGACAGGGGGTGTACGAGCAGTACTTC.